The 24 T cell receptor beta chains in this list originate from one sample, sequenced in a study of T-cell memory formation after mild COVID-19. TCRdb re-called the 5' RACE reads through MiXCR, storing one row per CDR3 protein. The sample comprises about 170,000 distinct CDR3 sequences, over 10% of which are singletons, and approximately 3.3% rests with the top ten. Source material: PBMCs or a T cell subset sorted from them (not recorded which). The source is a man between 18 and 35 years old who had mild COVID-19 (a few samples of this study predate the infection). Cell type and time point are not known.

The gene calls are TRBV2 and TRBJ1-1, with D perhaps TRBD1 (5 bases). Trimming shortened V by 4 bases and J by 0 bases, and 9 bases separated the two germline ends. Germline CDR1 SNHLY, CDR2 FYNNEI. The CDR3 consists of 14 residues. DNA for the CDR3: TGTGCCAGCAGTGCCCCGGGGGTGAACACTGAAGCTTTCTTT. Its protein product is CASSAPGVNTEAFF.

This clonotype was counted a few times. The rearrangement uses TRBV3-2 and TRBJ1-5; the table's D call of TRBD1 was not tested on the DNA. TRBV3-2 constitutes a pseudogene. CDR3 length: 16 residues. The chain's CDR3 is CASSLPDNPSNQPQHF. The CDR3 bases are TGTGCCAGCAGCCTCCCGGACAACCCTAGCAATCAGCCCCAGCATTTT.

This clonotype was counted a few times. The gene calls are TRBV5-1 and TRBJ2-7; the D gene is possibly TRBD2 (6 bases). This CDR3 has 16 residues. Germline lookup yields CDR1 SGHRS and CDR2 YFSETQ. V was clipped by 4 bases and J by 1 base, with 18 bases between them. The CDR3 region has the DNA TGCGCCAGCAGCCCGGGGAGGCCGGGGAATTCCTACGAGCAGTACGTC. This sequence encodes CASSPGRPGNSYEQYV.

This clonotype was counted only a few times. The chain has TRBV20-1 and TRBJ1-1; D is perhaps TRBD1 (6 bases). The germline gives CDR1 DFQATT, CDR2 SNEGSKA (reference sequence). The germline V and J ends were trimmed by 5 bases and 1 base, with 14 bases remaining between them. CDR3 length: 14 residues. The CDR3 DNA reads TGCAGTGCTGGCCGGGGGGCAGGGAACACTGAAGCTTTCTTT. It yields the protein CSAGRGAGNTEAFF.

The table lists this clonotype with a few counts. The V and J genes are TRBV5-1 and TRBJ2-1; D might be TRBD2 (6 bases). Germline V lookup: CDR1 SGHRS, CDR2 YFSETQ. V lost 3 bases and J 4 bases, leaving 17 bases between the germline ends. This CDR3 has 16 residues. The CDR3 is CASSSGASAVYNEQFF. The CDR3 DNA follows: TGCGCCAGCAGCTCCGGGGCTAGCGCCGTGTACAATGAGCAGTTCTTC.

This clonotype counts as medium-sized. This chain joins TRBV20-1 and TRBJ2-5; a weak D match, TRBD2 (6 bases). This CDR3 has 14 amino acids. The V end lost 3 bases, the J end lost 2 bases, and 13 bases lay between the germline ends. Germline CDR1 reads DFQATT; CDR2 reads SNEGSKA (reference sequence). CDR3 residues: CSARSGSPQETQYF. In nucleotides, the CDR3 is TGCAGTGCTAGGTCCGGGAGTCCACAAGAGACCCAGTACTTC.

This chain joins TRBV2 and TRBJ1-5; 7 bases are a match to TRBD1. The V and J ends lost 9 bases and 2 bases, in that order; junction bases with no gene match: 4. Germline assignment: CDR1 SNHLY and CDR2 FYNNEI. The CDR3 contains 13 residues. In DNA form, the CDR3 reads TGTGCCAGTACCGGGACAGGCAATCAGCCCCAGCATTTT. It yields the protein CASTGTGNQPQHF.

This clonotype was seen many times. This chain links TRBV6-5 with TRBJ2-2; D remains ambiguous. Germline V gene data show CDR1 as MNHEY and CDR2 as SVGAGI. The CDR3 extends over 14 amino acids. V lost 0 bases to trimming and J lost 7 bases, with 9 bases between them. The CDR3 spells CASSYSGVVGELFF. As DNA, the CDR3 is TGTGCCAGCAGTTACTCTGGGGTGGTCGGGGAGCTGTTTTTT.

This chain uses TRBV7-8 with TRBJ1-4; D is unclear. Germline lookup yields CDR1 SGHVS and CDR2 FQNEAQ. This CDR3 is built from 17 residues. Trimming took off 5 bases at V and 8 bases at J, with 24 bases between the two ends. CDR3 protein: CASSPDRPGLGKEKLFF. The CDR3 DNA reads TGTGCCAGCAGCCCGGATAGACCGGGTCTAGGGAAAGAAAAACTGTTTTTT.

Only a few counts were recorded for this clonotype. The chain carries TRBV12-3 or TRBV12-4 and TRBJ2-3, with D tentatively TRBD1 (5 bases). Trimming pared 5 bases from V and 3 bases from J, leaving 9 bases between. This CDR3 comprises 13 residues. The CDR3 DNA is TGTGCCAGCAGTATACCAGGGACAGATACGCAGTATTTT. Translating it yields CASSIPGTDTQYF.

This clonotype has more than one count but fewer than ten. The rearrangement links TRBV29-1 to TRBJ1-2, with D uncertain. V lost 6 bases to trimming and J lost 2 bases, with 16 bases between them. This CDR3 comprises 14 residues. In germline, CDR1 is SQVTM, CDR2 ANQGSEA. CDR3 sequence (DNA): TGCAGCGTCCATAGGGAGGATCTCAACTATGGCTACACCTTC. Translating gives CSVHREDLNYGYTF.

This clonotype was counted at least ten times. This rearrangement joins TRBV29-1 to TRBJ2-5, with 8 bases aligning to TRBD1. The CDR3 is made up of 13 amino acids. Per the germline V gene, CDR1 is SQVTM and CDR2 is ANQGSEA. Trimming at V came to 4 bases and at J to 2 bases, leaving 3 bases not matched to a gene. The CDR3, as DNA: TGCAGCGTTGGGGACAGGAATCAAGAGACCCAGTACTTC. Translated: CSVGDRNQETQYF.

This clonotype was seen a handful of times. CDR3 sequence (DNA): TGCGCCAGCAGCACGGGGGACAGGCCAGCGGGCATGAACACTGAAGCTTTCTTT. It specifies CASSTGDRPAGMNTEAFF. The chain recombines TRBV5-1 with TRBJ1-1; 8 nucleotides line up with TRBD1. The CDR3 is made up of 18 amino acids. Per the germline V gene, CDR1 is SGHRS and CDR2 is YFSETQ. V shed 4 bases, J shed 0 bases, and the junction held 14 bases outside the gene matches.

This clonotype was counted a few times. The chain's CDR3 is CASSKNGPIITDTQYF. CDR3 bases: TGTGCCAGCTCAAAAAACGGCCCAATCATCACAGATACGCAGTATTTT. This rearrangement joins TRBV7-3 to TRBJ2-3, with D hard to call. The V and J ends lost 8 bases and 2 bases respectively, with 20 bases between them. The CDR3 is 16 amino acids. From germline, CDR1 is SGHTA and CDR2 FQGTGA. Full variable domain (outside the CDR3, taken from reference TRBV7-3 and TRBJ2-3): GAGVSQTPSNKVTEKGKYVELRCDPISGHTALYWYRQSLGQGPEFLIYFQGTGAADDSGLPNDRFFAVRPEGSVSTLKIQRTERGDSAVYLCASSKNGPIITDTQYFGPGTRLTVL.

This clonotype has just a few counts. V gene TRBV20-1 combines with J gene TRBJ2-3; D not resolved. Germline V gene sequence: CDR1 DFQATT, CDR2 SNEGSKA (reference sequence). The V gene lost 7 bases and the J gene lost 5 bases, with 10 bases spanning the gap. CDR3 length equals 11 residues. The chain's CDR3 is CSGQIKDTQYF. The CDR3 nucleotides are TGCAGTGGCCAAATAAAAGATACGCAGTATTTT.

This clonotype was counted a few times. This chain's CDR3 is CASSQGQGAGYGYTF. CDR3 in DNA: TGCGCCAGCAGCCAAGGACAGGGGGCTGGGTATGGCTACACCTTC. The chain uses TRBV4-1 and TRBJ1-2; 10 nucleotides agree with TRBD1. The CDR3 loop spans 15 amino acids. J gave up 5 bases and V 1 base, and 4 bases lay outside the gene matches. Germline V gene data show CDR1 as MGHRA and CDR2 as YSYEKL.

The V gene is TRBV5-1, the J gene TRBJ2-4, with 9 bases that match TRBD1. V lost 4 bases and J lost 4; bases outside the gene matches: 9. Per germline, CDR1 SGHRS and CDR2 YFSETQ. The CDR3 length is 16 residues. CDR3 region: CASSQQGAPSKNIQYF. Here the CDR3 DNA reads TGCGCCAGCAGCCAACAGGGGGCTCCCTCAAAAAACATTCAGTACTTC.

In its sample, this clonotype was seen many times. The chain is built from TRBV6-6 and TRBJ1-5; tentatively, D is TRBD1 (5 bases). Trimming removed 4 bases from V and 0 bases from J, with 7 bases in between. Germline V lookup: CDR1 MNHNY, CDR2 SVGAGI (reference sequence). This CDR3 region has 14 residues. The CDR3 loop is CASSLQDSNQPQHF. The CDR3 bases are TGTGCCAGCAGTTTACAGGATAGCAATCAGCCCCAGCATTTT.

The chain joins TRBV6-2 or TRBV6-3 to TRBJ2-1, with TRBD2 matching 8 bases. The junction had 7 bases not matched to a gene; V was cut back by 4 bases and J by 8 bases. The CDR3 has 14 amino acids. Germline values: CDR1 MNHEY, CDR2 SVGEGT. CDR3 nucleotides: TGTGCCAGCAGTTTGTTGCGGGGGGTCGATGAGCAGTTCTTC. Protein: CASSLLRGVDEQFF.

A few counts support this clonotype. The chain couples TRBV4-1 to TRBJ2-1; perhaps D is TRBD1 or TRBD2 (5 bases each). This CDR3 contains 21 residues. Trimming removed 1 base at V and 4 bases at J, with 29 bases between. CDR1 is MGHRA and CDR2 is YSYEKL in the germline V gene. The CDR3 here is CASSQGGSREYGRGSYNEQFF. The CDR3 DNA sequence: TGCGCCAGCAGCCAAGGGGGTTCTCGGGAATACGGAAGGGGATCTTACAATGAGCAGTTCTTC.

The table lists this clonotype with a count of one. V usage is TRBV18 and J usage is TRBJ1-5; 7 bases are a match to TRBD1. V trimming: 2 bases; J trimming: 6 bases; junction bases outside the gene matches: 4. This CDR3 has 14 amino acids. Germline V gene data show CDR1 as KGHSH and CDR2 as LQKENI. DNA of the CDR3: TGTGCCAGCTCACCAGAAGACAGGGCTCAGCCCCAGCATTTT. This gives the protein CASSPEDRAQPQHF.

This clonotype has only a few counts. V and J are TRBV11-2 and TRBJ2-7; D gene ambiguous. V was cut by 0 bases and J by 2 bases, with 8 bases left in between. The CDR3 length is 14 residues. CDR1 SGHAT and CDR2 FQNNGV come from the germline V gene. The CDR3 nucleotides read TGTGCCAGCAGCTTAGAACCGCAAACCTACGAGCAGTACGTC. It codes for CASSLEPQTYEQYV.

The chain links TRBV6-5 to TRBJ2-3, with D perhaps matching TRBD1 (6 bases). V shed 6 bases and J shed 9 bases, with 13 bases lying between them. This CDR3 is 12 amino acids long. The germline CDR1 and CDR2 sequences are MNHEY and SVGAGI. CDR3 DNA: TGTGCCAGCAGAACTACAGGGCACACGCAGTATTTT. Amino acid sequence: CASRTTGHTQYF.

V usage is TRBV5-4 and J usage is TRBJ2-7; D tentatively reads TRBD1 or TRBD2 (6 bases each). Trimming stripped 4 bases from V and 2 bases from J, with 16 bases between. The CDR3 covers 15 residues. The germline gives CDR1 SGHNT, CDR2 YYREEE (reference sequence). The CDR3 spells CASSPGAGKAYEQYV. The CDR3 region has the DNA TGTGCCAGCAGCCCGGGGGCAGGGAAGGCCTACGAGCAGTACGTC.